The clone carrying this T cell receptor beta chain was observed at least ten times. Its antigen is not identified. Among the patients, aged 18 to 65, hyperthyroidism was newly diagnosed and had lasted under 2 months. The V segment lost 5 bases and the J segment 4 bases; nucleotides outside the gene matches: 14. Looked up from germline, CDR1 is SGHTA and CDR2 is FQGTGA. This CDR3 is 17 amino acids long. The data were obtained in a study of T cells in Graves' hyperthyroidism and ophthalmopathy. Study-wide background: At initial diagnosis, before any treatment had begun, peripheral blood was obtained. Findings of the study overall: Ophthalmopathy could be told apart from stable hyperthyroidism with a 13 V-J model.

The investigators amplified TCR beta CDR3 regions from RNA transcripts. The TCR CDR3 first-round RT-PCR relied on the HTBI primer set. MiXCR was run by TCRdb on the multiplex PCR reads, yielding one entry per CDR3 protein. Among approximately 740,000 distinct CDR3 sequences listed, about 14% were seen once. The sequence was collected from a woman younger than 35 with Graves' hyperthyroidism. J is TRBJ1-2 and V is TRBV7-3; TRBD1 matches at 9 bases. The sequenced sample was blood. As DNA, the CDR3 is TGTGCCAGCAGCCCCGAACCCTTGTTGGACAGGGGCTATGGCTACACCTTC. Translated: CASSPEPLLDRGYGYTF.